These 7 T cell receptor beta chains came from one sample sequenced in a study of T cells after yellow fever vaccination. A single record per CDR3 protein comes from TCRdb applying MiXCR to the 5' RACE reads. This table has around 310,000 distinct CDR3 sequences, about 4.5% appearing once. The material was PBMCs, obtained 15 days after the yellow fever booster vaccination. These receptors all stem from a man aged 18 to 29 who received the YFV17D yellow fever vaccine.

The genes are TRBV12-3 or TRBV12-4 and TRBJ1-1; 7 bases are shared with TRBD1. The CDR3 consists of 15 residues. Germline trimming cut 6 bases from V and 1 base from J; bases unmatched to any gene: 8. CDR3 DNA: TGTGCCAGCAGCCTCTCCGGGACAGAGAACACTGAAGCTTTCTTT. This translates into CASSLSGTENTEAFF.

In this sample, this clonotype turned up many times. The gene calls are TRBV7-6 and TRBJ2-7; D could derive from TRBD1 or TRBD2 (7 bases each). V dropped 4 bases and J dropped 3 bases, with 16 bases sitting between them. The CDR3 covers 15 residues. CDR1 is SGHVS and CDR2 is FNYEAQ in the germline V gene. The CDR3 region is CASSSIDREGYEQYF. DNA of the CDR3: TGTGCCAGCAGCTCCATCGACAGGGAGGGCTACGAGCAGTACTTC.

This clonotype was found many times. J is TRBJ2-3 and V is TRBV7-2; 9 nucleotides match TRBD2. J lost 4 bases, V lost 5 bases, and 7 bases had no gene match. The CDR3 length is 15 residues. Germline CDR1 is SGHTA and CDR2 is FQGNSA. CDR3 sequence (DNA): TGTGCCAGCAGCAATAGCGGGGGACGGGCAGATACGCAGTATTTT. It translates to CASSNSGGRADTQYF.

In its sample, this clonotype was seen a few times. This chain uses TRBV15 with TRBJ1-6; D not resolved. This CDR3 contains 12 residues. The germline V and J ends were trimmed by 8 bases and 10 bases, with 12 bases remaining between them. Germline V gene lookup returns CDR1 LNHNV and CDR2 YYDKDF (reference sequence). The CDR3 DNA sequence: TGTGCCACCCGGGCAATCGGGTCACCCCTCCACTTT. This codes for CATRAIGSPLHF. Full variable domain (outside the CDR3, taken from reference TRBV15 and TRBJ1-6): DAMVIQNPRYQVTQFGKPVTLSCSQTLNHNVMYWYQQKSSQAPKLLFHYYDKDFNNEADTPDNFQSRRPNTSFCFLDIRSPGLGDTAMYLCATRAIGSPLHFGNGTRLTVT.

There are a few counts of this clonotype. The gene calls are TRBV4-2 and TRBJ2-5, with D possibly TRBD2 on 5 matching bases. Germline V lookup: CDR1 LGHNA, CDR2 YNFKEQ. Trimming left V 0 bases short and J 3 bases short, with 11 bases between. The CDR3 has 15 amino acids. The DNA for the CDR3 is TGTGCCAGCAGCCAAGAGGATGGACTGGAAGAGACCCAGTACTTC. Translating gives CASSQEDGLEETQYF.

The V gene is TRBV25-1, the J gene TRBJ1-2; TRBD1 matches 10 bases. CDR1 is MGHDK and CDR2 is SYGVNS in the germline V gene. The CDR3 runs to 14 residues. With 8 bases clipped from V and 1 base from J, the junction kept 4 bases outside the gene matches. CDR3 sequence reads: CASLGQGVNYGYTF. In DNA form, the CDR3 reads TGTGCCAGCCTCGGACAGGGGGTTAACTATGGCTACACCTTC.

This clonotype appeared many times. The chain employs TRBV5-1 and TRBJ2-3; D remains ambiguous. The CDR3 loop spans 12 amino acids. Per the germline V gene, CDR1 is SGHRS and CDR2 is YFSETQ. Trimming cost V 1 base and J 4 bases, with 4 bases left between them. CDR3 amino acids: CASSLWSDTQYF. In DNA, the CDR3 is TGCGCCAGCAGCTTGTGGTCAGATACGCAGTATTTT.